Below are 10 T cell receptor beta chains sequenced from a single sample in a study of blood T cell repertoires in COVID-19. Clones were sequenced by immunoSEQ multiplex PCR, and TCRdb holds only the in-frame ones, with some missing. The sample has over 250,000 clones, more than 75% seen once. The sequencing sample was made of peripheral blood. These receptors originate from a woman in her forties or fifties with acute or convalescent COVID-19.

The CDR3, as DNA: TGTGCCAGCAGCTCGCCCCCCGGGACTAGCGGGATAAATGAGCAGTTCTTC. Translation: CASSSPPGTSGINEQFF. V is TRBV7-9 and J is TRBJ2-1, with TRBD2 identical over 13 bases. Germline trimming cut 4 bases from V and 7 bases from J; bases unmatched to any gene: 10. Germline V CDR1 and CDR2: SEHNR, FQNEAQ (reference sequence). The CDR3 has 17 amino acids.

This chain uses TRBV19 with TRBJ1-5; TRBD1 matches 10 bases. Germline V gene data show CDR1 as LNHDA and CDR2 as SQIVND (reference sequence). Unmatched junction bases numbered 7, after V lost 6 bases and J lost 5 bases. CDR3 length equals 15 residues. The CDR3 loop is CASRGGGQGHQPQHF. CDR3 sequence (DNA): TGTGCCAGTAGGGGAGGGGGACAGGGGCATCAGCCCCAGCATTTT.

The genes are TRBV21-1 and TRBJ1-1. TRBV21-1 is classified as a pseudogene. The CDR3 is 14 amino acids. The CDR3 DNA reads TGTGCCAGCAGCAGTCCTTCGGTGAACACTGAAGCTTTCTTT. It encodes CASSSPSVNTEAFF.

The CDR3 sequence: CASSPLPLLAGGDGEQFF. CDR3 in DNA: TGTGCCAGCTCACCTCTACCACTACTAGCGGGAGGGGATGGAGAGCAGTTCTTC. V usage is TRBV18 and J usage is TRBJ2-1; 13 nucleotides align to TRBD2. The ends lost 3 bases at V and 10 bases at J; junction bases unmatched: 15. Germline assignment: CDR1 KGHSH and CDR2 LQKENI. This CDR3 comprises 18 residues.

V gene TRBV3-1 (or the pseudogene TRBV3-2) combines with J gene TRBJ1-1; D is ambiguous. V lost 7 bases to trimming and J lost 0 bases, with 12 bases between them. The CDR3 runs to 14 residues. CDR1 LGHDT and CDR2 YNNKEL come from the germline V gene (reference sequence). CDR3 residues: CASTLVGMNTEAFF. CDR3 coding DNA: TGTGCCAGCACTCTAGTCGGAATGAACACTGAAGCTTTCTTT.

The chain is built from TRBV7-2 and TRBJ1-6; no definite D call. Trimming pared 2 bases from V and 13 bases from J, leaving 6 bases between. The germline gives CDR1 SGHTA, CDR2 FQGNSA. CDR3 size: 11 residues. The CDR3 loop reads CASSLIPPLHF. The CDR3 bases are TGTGCCAGCAGCTTAATCCCGCCCCTCCACTTT.

The chain combines TRBV6-2 or TRBV6-3 with TRBJ2-1, with D unresolved. The V end was cut by 0 bases, the J end by 8 bases, with 23 bases between. The CDR3 consists of 18 residues. Germline-derived CDR1 and CDR2 are MNHEY and SVGEGT. The chain's CDR3 is CASSYSTEHSASFYEQFF. As DNA, the CDR3 is TGTGCCAGCAGTTACTCGACGGAACATTCCGCTAGTTTCTATGAGCAGTTCTTC.

A single count supports this clone. The V and J genes are TRBV28 and TRBJ2-7, with 7 bases identical to TRBD2. This CDR3 is 13 amino acids long. Germline trimming cut 5 bases from V and 4 bases from J; bases unmatched to any gene: 5. CDR1 MDHEN and CDR2 SYDVKM come from the germline V gene. CDR3 loop: CASSSVGGYEQYF. The DNA for the CDR3 is TGTGCCAGCAGTAGCGTGGGGGGGTACGAGCAGTACTTC.

The chain carries TRBV4-3 and TRBJ2-7; 10 positions match TRBD1. V lost 4 bases, J lost 6 bases, and 9 bases stayed unmatched. The CDR3 runs to 15 residues. Germline V gene lookup returns CDR1 LGHNA and CDR2 YSLEER. The CDR3 bases are TGCGCCAGCAGCCTTATAAGACAGGGGGCGGCCGAGCAGTACTTC. Protein: CASSLIRQGAAEQYF.

V is TRBV7-9 and J is TRBJ1-4; D is perhaps TRBD1 (6 bases). The germline V and J ends were trimmed by 6 bases and 2 bases, with 19 bases remaining between them. There are 17 residues in the CDR3. Germline loops: CDR1 SEHNR, CDR2 FQNEAQ (reference sequence). CDR3 DNA sequence: TGTGCCAGCAGGCCGGACAGCTCGAGGGGGACTAATGAAAAACTGTTTTTT. Translation gives CASRPDSSRGTNEKLFF.